This T cell receptor beta chain was observed in a study of cytomegalovirus exposure and HLA in healthy donors. Study-level background: It was reported in a later analysis that the same platform had been used for the 90 to 150 validation repertoires as for the roughly 670 first-cohort repertoires. Study conclusions and caveats: Among TCR sequences, most were rare, though some public TCRs appeared in many donors. Cytomegalovirus status was reportedly diagnosed by the classifier with high specificity and sensitivity. In vitro testing confirmed a few CMV-associated chains as specific for CMV antigens.

This clone came up once. No antigen is known for it. Clones were sequenced by immunoSEQ multiplex PCR, and TCRdb holds only the in-frame ones, with some missing. The sample lists approximately 220,000 clones; about 87% were seen once. Germline loops: CDR1 SEHNR, CDR2 FQNEAQ (reference sequence). V was pared by 4 bases and J by 0 bases, with 13 bases between. The CDR3 has 15 residues. Specimen: PBMCs. The sequence came from a young man in good health and CMV-seronegative. The J gene is TRBJ2-7, the V gene TRBV7-9, with a tentative D call TRBD2 (5 bases). Written as DNA, the CDR3 is TGTGCCAGCAGCTCCGGGGTGATTTTCTCCTACGAGCAGTACTTC. The encoded protein is CASSSGVIFSYEQYF.